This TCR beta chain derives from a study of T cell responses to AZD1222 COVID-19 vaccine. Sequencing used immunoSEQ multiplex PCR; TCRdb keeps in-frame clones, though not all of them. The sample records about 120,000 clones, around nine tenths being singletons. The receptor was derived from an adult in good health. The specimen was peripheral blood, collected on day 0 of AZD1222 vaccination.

CDR3 protein: CASSPLDRAGTDTQYF. In DNA form, the CDR3 reads TGTGCCAGCAGTCCCTTAGACAGGGCAGGAACAGATACGCAGTATTTT. The chain couples TRBV27 to TRBJ2-3; 7 bases line up with TRBD1. Germline lookup yields CDR1 MNHEY and CDR2 SMNVEV (reference sequence). The length of the CDR3 is 16 residues. With 5 bases clipped from V and 3 bases from J, the junction kept 11 bases outside the gene matches.